This T cell receptor (beta chain) appears in the sequencing data of a study of control samples from healthy donors and cancer patients. TCRdb's copy holds only in-frame clones and misses some; the assay was immunoSEQ multiplex PCR. Of under 60,000 clones in the sample, more than 85% were seen once. There are 13 residues in the CDR3. With 6 bases clipped from V and 8 bases from J, the junction kept 10 bases outside the gene matches. The germline CDR1 and CDR2 sequences are SQVTM and ANQGSEA. This chain connects TRBV29-1 to TRBJ1-2, with 9 bases matching TRBD1. The receptor's source is a woman in her 50s with head and neck cancer. The source material was PBMCs. The DNA for the CDR3 is TGCAGCGTCACCCCGGGACAGGGAATAGGCTACACCTTC. It encodes CSVTPGQGIGYTF.